The clone carrying this T cell receptor (beta chain) has a handful of counts. Antigen: not known. The data were taken from a study of T cell repertoires in cytomegalovirus infection. Study in general: Public signatures in TCR beta pointed to CMV infection and matching HLA type.

TCRdb used MiXCR to reprocess the reads, holding one entry per CDR3 protein. The table includes a few hundred thousand distinct CDR3 sequences, 9.5% detected once. Notes on the study in general: The cumulative frequency of public TCR beta families identified carriers of CMV plus the relevant HLA. CMV-specific TCR beta clonotypes restricted by HLA-C were the ones dominating the ex vivo response.

The junction had 8 bases not matched to a gene; V was cut back by 0 bases and J by 6 bases. The CDR3 loop spans 16 amino acids. Germline lookup yields CDR1 MGHRA and CDR2 YSYEKL. Sequenced sample: PBMCs. The rearrangement joins TRBV4-1 to TRBJ1-2; TRBD1 agrees at 9 bases. This TCR was sampled from a human donor in good health (CMV status not recorded). Some clones in this sample may be carry-over from other donors' samples. The CDR3 DNA reads TGCGCCAGCAGCCAAGACCCCGACAGGGGGGTAGATGGCTACACCTTC. Encoded protein: CASSQDPDRGVDGYTF.